These 29 T cell receptor beta chains share one sample of origin, sequenced in a study of a mutant IDH1 vaccine in newly diagnosed glioma. Measured with immunoSEQ multiplex PCR; TCRdb has only the in-frame clones, and not every one. The repertoire holds about 83,000 clones, with over 75% as singletons. Time point indicated: week 47, end of study. In the vaccine, a single dose held 300 ug of the mutant IDH1 20-mer peptide, along with topical imiquimod. Their antigens remain unidentified. The sequenced sample was PBMCs, obtained from a glioma patient whose treatment included an IDH1 peptide vaccine. The receptors come from a man aged 40-55 years with glioma.

V is TRBV7-3 and J is TRBJ2-3; TRBD1 or TRBD2 may be the D gene (5 bases each). V lost 4 bases to trimming and J lost 0 bases, with 11 bases between them. CDR1 and CDR2 from the germline V gene are SGHTA and FQGTGA. The CDR3 loop spans 15 amino acids. For the CDR3, the DNA is TGTGCCAGCAGCTACGGGACCGCAAGCACAGATACGCAGTATTTT. Translated: CASSYGTASTDTQYF. Using reference TRBV7-3 and TRBJ2-3 for the parts outside the CDR3, the full variable domain is GAGVSQTPSNKVTEKGKYVELRCDPISGHTALYWYRQSLGQGPEFLIYFQGTGAADDSGLPNDRFFAVRPEGSVSTLKIQRTERGDSAVYLCASSYGTASTDTQYFGPGTRLTVL.

This clone was seen just once. The rearrangement links TRBV9 to TRBJ2-3, with a weak D call TRBD2 (6 bases). With 0 bases removed from V and 6 bases from J, the gap between germline ends came to 14 bases. CDR1 and CDR2 from the germline V gene are SGDLS and YYNGEE. The CDR3 runs 15 residues. CDR3 bases: TGTGCCAGCAGCGTAGCGGGAGTACGAGGGGATACGCAGTATTTT. Its protein product is CASSVAGVRGDTQYF.

This clone was counted once. The rearrangement links TRBV6-4 to TRBJ2-3; TRBD1 matches 7 bases. J was trimmed by 2 bases and V by 4 bases; bases with no gene match: 9. There are 16 residues in the CDR3. Looked up from germline, CDR1 is MRHNA and CDR2 is SNTAGT. CDR3 amino acids: CASSAQTGTLTDTQYF. CDR3 sequence (DNA): TGTGCCAGCAGTGCCCAGACAGGGACCCTCACAGATACGCAGTATTTT.

This chain uses TRBV5-1 with TRBJ2-7; no reliable D call. The CDR3 is 14 amino acids. The germline CDR1 and CDR2 sequences are SGHRS and YFSETQ. The ends were cut back, 0 bases at V and 2 bases at J, with 9 bases in the middle. The chain's CDR3 is CASSLDAHAYEQYF. Here the CDR3 DNA reads TGCGCCAGCAGCTTGGACGCTCACGCCTACGAGCAGTACTTC.

This clone occurred a few times. V is TRBV5-1 and J is TRBJ1-2; D is unclear. V lost 0 bases and J lost 0, with 6 bases in between. CDR3 length: 14 residues. Looked up from germline, CDR1 is SGHRS and CDR2 is YFSETQ. The chain's CDR3 is CASSLEAANYGYTF. The CDR3 region has the DNA TGCGCCAGCAGCTTGGAGGCGGCTAACTATGGCTACACCTTC.

The chain carries TRBV10-3 and TRBJ2-3; D is ambiguous. The germline V gene encodes CDR1 ENHRY and CDR2 SYGVKD. Trimming removed 5 bases at V and 2 bases at J, with 8 bases between. The CDR3 totals 13 residues. In nucleotides, the CDR3 is TGTGCCATCAGTAGTGTACCCACAGATACGCAGTATTTT. Translating it yields CAISSVPTDTQYF.

The rearrangement uses TRBV7-6 and TRBJ2-3, with 15 bases identical to TRBD2. The junction had 9 bases not matched to a gene; V was cut back by 6 bases and J by 8 bases. Germline CDR1 reads SGHVS; CDR2 reads FNYEAQ. This CDR3 is built from 16 residues. The CDR3 DNA reads as TGTGCCAGCAGTCTCGGACTAGCGGGGGGGCAGGGTACGCAGTATTTT. Amino acids: CASSLGLAGGQGTQYF. Supplemented by reference TRBV7-6 and TRBJ2-3, the full variable domain reads GAGVSQSPRYKVTKRGQDVALRCDPISGHVSLYWYRQALGQGPEFLTYFNYEAQQDKSGLPNDRFSAERPEGSISTLTIQRTEQRDSAMYRCASSLGLAGGQGTQYFGPGTRLTVL.

This chain uses TRBV7-2 with TRBJ1-1, with 8 bases identical to TRBD1. The V and J ends lost 4 bases and 3 bases, in that order; junction bases with no gene match: 4. The V gene's germline CDR1 is SGHTA and CDR2 FQGNSA. The CDR3 has 14 residues. The CDR3 coding sequence is TGTGCCAGCAGCTACAGACAGGGGCACACTGAAGCTTTCTTT. Translating gives CASSYRQGHTEAFF.

This clone was counted once. The rearrangement links TRBV10-3 to TRBJ2-1; 11 bases map to TRBD1. The germline V gene has CDR1 ENHRY and CDR2 SYGVKD. The CDR3 contains 15 residues. V trimming: 4 bases; J trimming: 4 bases; junction bases outside the gene matches: 3. This chain's CDR3 is CAISGGQGAYNEQFF. The CDR3 nucleotides are TGTGCCATCAGTGGCGGACAGGGGGCATACAATGAGCAGTTCTTC.

The chain uses TRBV7-2 and TRBJ1-2, with D possibly being TRBD1 (5 bases). CDR1 is SGHTA, CDR2 FQGNSA, per germline. This CDR3 contains 13 residues. With 3 bases removed from V and 8 bases from J, the gap between germline ends came to 13 bases. In DNA form, the CDR3 reads TGTGCCAGCAGCTTCCCAGGGTCCGGAGGCTACACCTTC. It is translated as CASSFPGSGGYTF.

The chain is built from TRBV7-2 and TRBJ1-2, with D tentatively TRBD1 (5 bases). Trimming removed 1 base at V and 5 bases at J, with 11 bases between. Germline assignment: CDR1 SGHTA and CDR2 FQGNSA. The CDR3 contains 14 residues. The CDR3 spells CASSLGRGVYGYTF. The CDR3 DNA reads as TGTGCCAGCAGCTTAGGGAGAGGGGTGTATGGCTACACCTTC.

The genes are TRBV7-2 and TRBJ1-5; D gene uncertain. CDR3 length: 15 residues. Per germline, CDR1 SGHTA and CDR2 FQGNSA. With 0 bases removed from V and 8 bases from J, the gap between germline ends came to 14 bases. CDR3 in DNA: TGTGCCAGCAGCTTAGCGCGGACCGACGACGAGCCCCAGCATTTT. Amino acid sequence: CASSLARTDDEPQHF.

V is TRBV4-3 and J is TRBJ2-6; D remains ambiguous. Germline V CDR1 and CDR2: LGHNA, YSLEER. V was shortened by 0 bases and J by 0 bases, with 12 bases between the two germline ends. There are 18 residues in the CDR3. CDR3 residues: CASSQDPFPLSGANVLTF. The CDR3 DNA is TGCGCCAGCAGCCAAGATCCATTCCCCCTCTCTGGGGCCAACGTCCTGACTTTC.

V gene TRBV7-6 combines with J gene TRBJ1-6, with 9 bases matching TRBD1. The CDR3 runs 14 residues. Germline V gene data show CDR1 as SGHVS and CDR2 as FNYEAQ. V shed 4 bases, J shed 9 bases, and the junction held 4 bases outside the gene matches. CDR3 coding DNA: TGTGCCAGCAGCTCGGGACAGGGAAGTTCACCCCTCCACTTT. Protein product: CASSSGQGSSPLHF.

V usage is TRBV6-1 and J usage is TRBJ1-2, with 7 bases fitting TRBD1. The germline V gene encodes CDR1 MNHNS and CDR2 SASEGT. V dropped 6 bases and J dropped 3; count of bases not matched to a gene: 7. CDR3 length equals 14 residues. CDR3 residues: CASRRWTGHYGYTF. The DNA for the CDR3 is TGTGCCAGCAGACGCTGGACAGGACACTATGGCTACACCTTC.

The chain combines TRBV30 with TRBJ2-5; no clear D. CDR3 size: 12 residues. CDR1 and CDR2 from the germline V gene are GTSNPN and SVGIG (reference sequence). Trimming took off 4 bases at V and 2 bases at J, with 8 bases between the two ends. The CDR3 region is CAWKGSQETQYF. CDR3 coding DNA: TGTGCCTGGAAAGGCTCACAAGAGACCCAGTACTTC.

The genes are TRBV9 and TRBJ2-1; TRBD2 agrees at 10 bases. The CDR3 loop spans 15 amino acids. Looked up from germline, CDR1 is SGDLS and CDR2 is YYNGEE. The V and J ends lost 2 bases and 5 bases, in that order; junction bases with no gene match: 4. CDR3 region: CASSVLAGAHNEQFF. The CDR3 coding sequence is TGTGCCAGCAGCGTGCTAGCGGGAGCCCACAATGAGCAGTTCTTC. The full variable domain, with the rest looked up from reference TRBV9 and TRBJ2-1, is DSGVTQTPKHLITATGQRVTLRCSPRSGDLSVYWYQQSLDQGLQFLIQYYNGEERAKGNILERFSAQQFPDLHSELNLSSLELGDSALYFCASSVLAGAHNEQFFGPGTRLTVL.

The chain has TRBV19 and TRBJ2-4, with D tentatively TRBD1 or TRBD2 (5 bases each). The V end lost 6 bases, the J end lost 5 bases, and 20 bases lay between the germline ends. In germline, CDR1 is LNHDA, CDR2 SQIVND (reference sequence). This CDR3 has 16 residues. CDR3 sequence (DNA): TGTGCCAGTAGGAACGGGGACCCCGTACGGGAAAACATTCAGTACTTC. Its protein product is CASRNGDPVRENIQYF.

Here the CDR3 reads CAISESGGSVLEQYF. CDR3 nucleotide sequence: TGTGCCATCAGTGAGTCGGGGGGGTCCGTTCTCGAGCAGTACTTC. The rearrangement joins TRBV10-3 to TRBJ2-7; 7 positions agree with TRBD2. The germline V gene has CDR1 ENHRY and CDR2 SYGVKD. This CDR3 has 15 residues. The V and J ends lost 0 bases and 6 bases, in that order; junction bases with no gene match: 8.

CDR3 amino acids: CASSLGGYGYTF. The DNA of the CDR3 is TGTGCCAGCAGCCTAGGGGGGTACGGCTACACCTTC. V gene TRBV6-5 combines with J gene TRBJ1-2, with D maybe TRBD1 (6 bases). Per the germline V gene, CDR1 is MNHEY and CDR2 is SVGAGI. The V gene lost 6 bases and the J gene lost 8 bases, with 13 bases spanning the gap. There are 12 residues in the CDR3.

This clone was seen a few times. The genes are TRBV7-9 and TRBJ2-5; D possibly corresponds to TRBD1 (5 bases). Germline V gives CDR1 SEHNR, CDR2 FQNEAQ (reference sequence). The CDR3 spans 14 residues. V was clipped by 5 bases and J by 4 bases, with 14 bases between them. CDR3 nucleotides: TGTGCCAGCAGCGTAGGGGCCGATCGAGAGACCCAGTACTTC. Translation gives CASSVGADRETQYF.

This clone was seen only once. The CDR3 here is CASSLAQQGDTGELFF. The CDR3 bases are TGTGCCAGCAGCTTAGCGCAACAGGGGGACACCGGGGAGCTGTTTTTT. The chain links TRBV11-1 to TRBJ2-2; TRBD1 agrees at 8 bases. The CDR3 is 16 residues long. Germline V gives CDR1 SGHAT, CDR2 FQDESV (reference sequence). V trimming: 0 bases; J trimming: 3 bases; junction bases outside the gene matches: 3.

The gene calls are TRBV20-1 and TRBJ2-7; TRBD1 might be the D (5 bases). Germline CDR1 and CDR2: DFQATT and SNEGSKA (reference sequence). V was cut by 6 bases and J by 4 bases, with 10 bases left in between. The CDR3 is 11 residues long. CDR3 nucleotide sequence: TGCAGTGCCCGCCAGGGTTACGAGCAGTACTTC. Amino acid sequence: CSARQGYEQYF.

V is TRBV9 and J is TRBJ2-1; D gene uncertain. This CDR3 comprises 13 residues. Trimming took off 4 bases at V and 10 bases at J, with 15 bases between the two ends. Germline V gene lookup returns CDR1 SGDLS and CDR2 YYNGEE. CDR3 amino acids: CASSPHPAWEQFF. DNA of the CDR3: TGTGCCAGCAGCCCCCACCCCGCCTGGGAGCAGTTCTTC.

In regard to this clone: The same CDR3 can be traced to other DNA sequences in this sample. This chain links TRBV27 with TRBJ2-1; TRBD1 might be the D (6 bases). The ends were cut back, 2 bases at V and 0 bases at J, with 8 bases in the middle. Germline V gene sequence: CDR1 MNHEY, CDR2 SMNVEV (reference sequence). The CDR3 sequence is 15 residues long. The CDR3 region has the DNA TGTGCCAGCAGTTTAGACAGGAGCTCCTACAATGAGCAGTTCTTC. Translation: CASSLDRSSYNEQFF.

The chain combines TRBV28 with TRBJ2-1; TRBD1 matches 7 bases. Trimming at V came to 4 bases and at J to 2 bases, leaving 11 bases not matched to a gene. The CDR3 is 17 residues long. Germline CDR1 MDHEN, CDR2 SYDVKM. The CDR3 here is CASSSYAGTVTYNEQFF. For the CDR3, the DNA is TGTGCCAGCAGTTCCTACGCCGGGACAGTGACCTACAATGAGCAGTTCTTC.

For this clone: The same CDR3 can be traced to other DNA sequences in this sample. This sequence joins TRBV18 and TRBJ2-7, with no clear D. The CDR3 is 12 amino acids. The germline gives CDR1 KGHSH, CDR2 LQKENI. Between the trimmed V and J ends, which lost 3 bases and 3 bases, there was a span of 6 bases. The CDR3 DNA reads TGTGCCAGCTCACCCCGCGGCTACGAGCAGTACTTC. It specifies CASSPRGYEQYF.

Written as DNA, the CDR3 is TGCGCCAGCAGTGAGCGGGAGAGCTACAATGAGCAGTTCTTC. Its translation is CASSERESYNEQFF. The V gene is TRBV10-2, the J gene TRBJ2-1; D is possibly TRBD2 (6 bases). V lost 2 bases and J 3 bases, leaving 8 bases between the germline ends. CDR3 length equals 14 residues. Germline assignment: CDR1 WSHSY and CDR2 SAAADI.

The V gene is TRBV10-3, the J gene TRBJ2-5, with 8 bases aligning to TRBD2. With V trimmed by 1 base and J by 1 base, 2 bases remained unmatched. This CDR3 is 15 amino acids long. The germline V gene encodes CDR1 ENHRY and CDR2 SYGVKD. Here the CDR3 reads CAISEFGGAQETQYF. The CDR3 DNA sequence: TGTGCCATCAGTGAGTTCGGGGGGGCCCAAGAGACCCAGTACTTC.